This passage covers 18 T cell receptor beta chains from one sample sequenced in a study of blood T cells in healthy people across ages. The use of a sample-barcoded 5' primer and a J-beta primer mix characterized a second PCR of roughly 6 to 12 cycles. One entry per CDR3 protein results from TCRdb running MiXCR on the 5' RACE reads. Among 500,000 to 700,000 distinct CDR3 sequences listed, about 30% were seen once. Material for sequencing was blood. Source of these receptors: a woman aged 80 or over in good health.

The chain is built from TRBV20-1 and TRBJ2-3, with 10 positions matching TRBD1. Trimming took 6 bases from V and 4 from J; bases not matched to a gene: 7. Per germline, CDR1 DFQATT and CDR2 SNEGSKA (reference sequence). This CDR3 contains 14 residues. The CDR3, as DNA: TGCAGTGCCCCCCGGGACAGGGGAGCAGATACGCAGTATTTT. Translation: CSAPRDRGADTQYF.

This clonotype was seen ten or more times. This sequence joins TRBV11-2 and TRBJ2-4; D might be TRBD1 (5 bases). V lost 3 bases and J 0 bases, leaving 21 bases between the germline ends. The CDR3 length is 19 residues. Germline V CDR1 and CDR2: SGHAT, FQNNGV. This CDR3 is CASSLWGLNDFLAKNIQYF. The DNA of the CDR3 is TGTGCCAGCAGCTTGTGGGGCTTGAACGACTTTCTAGCCAAAAACATTCAGTACTTC.

This clonotype turned up a few times. This rearrangement joins TRBV28 to TRBJ2-2; 7 bases fit TRBD2. Germline V gene sequence: CDR1 MDHEN, CDR2 SYDVKM. With V trimmed by 6 bases and J by 5 bases, 9 bases remained unmatched. The CDR3 is made up of 15 amino acids. CDR3 DNA: TGTGCCAGCAGCTTACCGGGGGAGGGAACCGGGGAGCTGTTTTTT. Translation gives CASSLPGEGTGELFF.

The genes are TRBV29-1 and TRBJ2-1; weak D call: TRBD1 (6 bases). The CDR3 covers 12 residues. V dropped 3 bases and J dropped 7 bases, with 10 bases sitting between them. CDR1 SQVTM and CDR2 ANQGSEA come from the germline V gene. CDR3 residues: CSVDQGWNEQFF. DNA of the CDR3: TGCAGCGTTGACCAGGGGTGGAATGAGCAGTTCTTC.

Ten or more counts support this clonotype. V is TRBV27 and J is TRBJ1-5, with D perhaps matching TRBD1 (5 bases). Trimming stripped 5 bases from V and 5 bases from J, with 16 bases between. CDR3 size: 15 residues. Per germline, CDR1 MNHEY and CDR2 SMNVEV (reference sequence). CDR3 sequence: CASSPTGARHQPQHF. Written as DNA, the CDR3 is TGTGCCAGCAGTCCCACCGGGGCCAGGCATCAGCCCCAGCATTTT.

In DNA form, the CDR3 reads TGTGCCAGCAGACCCCTACTATCGGGGGATTCAGATACGCAGTATTTT. It is translated as CASRPLLSGDSDTQYF. The chain has TRBV2 and TRBJ2-3, with TRBD2 as a possible D gene (6 bases). The CDR3 has 16 residues. Trimming left V 6 bases short and J 4 bases short, with 20 bases between. Germline CDR1 is SNHLY and CDR2 is FYNNEI.

This clonotype was counted ten times or more. The gene calls are TRBV20-1 and TRBJ2-1, with no clear D. Germline V gene lookup returns CDR1 DFQATT and CDR2 SNEGSKA (reference sequence). V was clipped by 3 bases and J by 6 bases, with 12 bases between them. This CDR3 is built from 13 residues. In DNA form, the CDR3 reads TGCAGTGCTAGGAGAGTATCGGGCAATGAGCAGTTCTTC. Translation: CSARRVSGNEQFF.

There are a few counts of this clonotype. V usage is TRBV6-5 and J usage is TRBJ1-4, with D possibly being TRBD1 (6 bases). The CDR3 runs 18 residues. The V and J ends lost 0 bases and 3 bases respectively, with 17 bases between them. Germline lookup yields CDR1 MNHEY and CDR2 SVGAGI. CDR3 sequence: CASSYSSGRKGANEKLFF. CDR3 bases: TGTGCCAGCAGTTACTCGAGCGGACGAAAGGGGGCTAATGAAAAACTGTTTTTT.

Many counts were recorded for this clonotype. V gene TRBV6-5 combines with J gene TRBJ1-6, with D perhaps matching TRBD1 (6 bases). Trimming left V 5 bases short and J 5 bases short, with 10 bases between. CDR1 and CDR2 from the germline V gene are MNHEY and SVGAGI. The CDR3 covers 14 residues. The CDR3 region has the DNA TGTGCCAGCAGTATCGGACAGCATAATTCACCCCTCCACTTT. Translating it yields CASSIGQHNSPLHF.

The sample holds a few counts of this clonotype. The rearrangement uses TRBV29-1 and TRBJ1-1, with TRBD1 matching 7 bases. This CDR3 contains 12 residues. Trimming removed 7 bases from V and 8 bases from J; junction bases left unmatched: 10. Germline CDR1 SQVTM, CDR2 ANQGSEA. CDR3 protein: CSANQRQGEAFF. CDR3 nucleotides: TGCAGCGCAAACCAACGACAGGGCGAAGCTTTCTTT.

This clonotype was counted a single time. The chain joins TRBV27 to TRBJ1-1; D call uncertain. The CDR3 totals 13 residues. V was clipped by 5 bases and J by 4 bases, with 11 bases between them. From germline, CDR1 is MNHEY and CDR2 SMNVEV (reference sequence). This CDR3 reads CASSLLKGTEAFF. As DNA, the CDR3 is TGTGCCAGCAGTCTTCTCAAGGGCACTGAAGCTTTCTTT.

This clonotype was picked up many times. V gene TRBV7-2 combines with J gene TRBJ2-1; possibly TRBD2 for D (7 bases). Trimming left V 1 base short and J 10 bases short, with 17 bases between. Germline values: CDR1 SGHTA, CDR2 FQGNSA. This CDR3 contains 15 residues. CDR3: CASSLGGGPAGEQFF. The DNA of the CDR3 is TGTGCCAGCAGCTTAGGGGGGGGGCCGGCAGGGGAGCAGTTCTTC.

This clonotype was found a few times. This sequence joins TRBV30 and TRBJ2-5, with D perhaps matching TRBD1 or TRBD2 (6 bases each). Germline assignment: CDR1 GTSNPN and CDR2 SVGIG (reference sequence). Trimming pared 8 bases from V and 2 bases from J, leaving 15 bases between. This CDR3 region has 13 residues. CDR3 sequence: CAAGGSRQETQYF. The CDR3 nucleotides read TGTGCCGCCGGGGGCTCCCGACAAGAGACCCAGTACTTC.

A note on this clonotype: It may be a read error: a sequence one base away is much more abundant. This sequence joins TRBV12-3 or TRBV12-4 and TRBJ2-1, with TRBD2 matching over 9 bases. V lost 6 bases to trimming and J lost 6 bases; unmatched junction nucleotides: 9. This CDR3 region has 15 residues. DNA for the CDR3: TGTGCCAGCAGCCAGGGCGGGGGGGAAAGCAATGAGCAGTTCTTC. Amino acid sequence: CASSQGGGESNEQFF.

As for this clonotype: Given a much more abundant clone one base away, this may be a read error. The genes are TRBV12-3 or TRBV12-4 and TRBJ2-5, with TRBD1 matching over 10 bases. Trimming took 7 bases from V and 11 from J; bases not matched to a gene: 19. This CDR3 has 16 residues. Written as DNA, the CDR3 is TGTGCCAGCAACCTCGCCGGGGACAGGGGTTACAATGAGCAGTACTTC. As protein: CASNLAGDRGYNEQYF.

V gene TRBV4-3 combines with J gene TRBJ2-7; TRBD2 is a possible D gene (5 bases). V dropped 1 base and J dropped 7 bases, with 23 bases sitting between them. This CDR3 comprises 17 residues. Germline CDR1 and CDR2: LGHNA and YSLEER. CDR3 bases: TGCGCCAGCAGCCAAGGGGGAACGGGAATGCCCTACAATGAGCAGTACTTC. It yields the protein CASSQGGTGMPYNEQYF.

The sample holds many counts of this clonotype. The chain recombines TRBV5-5 with TRBJ1-5; a possible D gene is TRBD1 (5 bases). This CDR3 contains 14 residues. V was shortened by 0 bases and J by 4 bases, with 8 bases between the two germline ends. CDR1 is SGHKS and CDR2 is YYEKEE in the germline V gene (reference sequence). The CDR3 region has the DNA TGTGCCAGCAGCTTGGTTGCAGGGAATCAGCCCCAGCATTTT. It encodes CASSLVAGNQPQHF.

In this sample, this clonotype turned up many times. J is TRBJ2-7 and V is TRBV15; D gene unclear. Per the germline V gene, CDR1 is LNHNV and CDR2 is YYDKDF (reference sequence). The V end was cut by 0 bases, the J end by 8 bases, with 5 bases between. This CDR3 has 11 amino acids. The CDR3 protein is CATSRDRQQYF. The CDR3 DNA follows: TGTGCCACCAGCAGAGATCGACAGCAGTACTTC.